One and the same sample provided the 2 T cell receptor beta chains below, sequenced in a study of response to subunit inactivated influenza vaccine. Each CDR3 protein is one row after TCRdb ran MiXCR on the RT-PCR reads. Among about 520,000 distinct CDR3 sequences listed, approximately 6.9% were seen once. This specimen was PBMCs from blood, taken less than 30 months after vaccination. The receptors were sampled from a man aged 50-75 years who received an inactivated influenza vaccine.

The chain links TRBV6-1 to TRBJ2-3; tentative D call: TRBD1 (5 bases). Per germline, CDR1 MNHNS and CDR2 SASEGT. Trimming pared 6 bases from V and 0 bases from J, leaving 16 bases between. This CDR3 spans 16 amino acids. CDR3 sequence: CASSPGRVTSTDTQYF. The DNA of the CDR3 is TGTGCCAGCAGCCCCGGCAGGGTAACTAGCACAGATACGCAGTATTTT.

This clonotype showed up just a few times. Here the CDR3 reads CASSILVGQGGADTQYF. The CDR3 DNA reads TGTGCCAGCAGCATTCTAGTTGGACAGGGGGGCGCAGATACGCAGTATTTT. The chain employs TRBV27 and TRBJ2-3; 10 bases agree with TRBD1. J was trimmed by 4 bases and V by 6 bases; bases with no gene match: 13. The germline CDR1 and CDR2 sequences are MNHEY and SMNVEV (reference sequence). The CDR3 is 17 residues long.